This is a list of T cell receptor beta chains from one sample in a study of regulatory T cells in long-lasting Graves disease. TCRdb used MiXCR to reprocess the multiplex PCR reads, holding one entry per CDR3 protein. Here the sample spans about 330,000 distinct CDR3 sequences, around 15% being singletons. The same data also contributed to another study, on T cells in Graves' hyperthyroidism and ophthalmopathy.

Sample: peripheral blood mononuclear cells (PBMCs), taken at new diagnosis, from a patient treated with antithyroid drugs. The receptors shown here come from a woman under 30 with Graves disease. CDR3s include the opening cysteine and the closing phenylalanine or tryptophan. Each record gives: clone size, CDR3 length, V gene, J gene, CDR3 protein. The listing skips clone size in some rows; elsewhere it reads once, few, many or a size class.

abundance: NA; len: 14; v_gene: TRBV11-2; j_gene: TRBJ2-1; CDR3aa: CASSSPFSAVGQFF
abundance: many; len: 17; v_gene: TRBV6-5; j_gene: TRBJ1-2; CDR3aa: CASSYGDRRGRFYGYTF
abundance: NA; len: 16; v_gene: TRBV12-3/TRBV12-4; j_gene: TRBJ1-3; CDR3aa: CASSPGTGVGGNTIYF
abundance: many; len: 13; v_gene: TRBV6-2/TRBV6-3; j_gene: TRBJ2-1; CDR3aa: CASGTETINEQFF
abundance: NA; len: 17; v_gene: TRBV7-6; j_gene: TRBJ2-6; CDR3aa: CASSLWDREYGANVLTF
abundance: few; len: 16; v_gene: TRBV30; j_gene: TRBJ2-4; CDR3aa: CAWSPFQGGPKNIQYF
abundance: many; len: 13; v_gene: TRBV11-2; j_gene: TRBJ1-2; CDR3aa: CASSLDRAYGYTF
abundance: NA; len: 11; v_gene: TRBV2; j_gene: TRBJ2-2; CDR3aa: CASSEVGELFF
abundance: many; len: 12; v_gene: TRBV3-1; j_gene: TRBJ2-7; CDR3aa: CASSLVAGEQYF
abundance: many; len: 15; v_gene: TRBV5-1; j_gene: TRBJ1-1; CDR3aa: CASSLFGRGDTEAFF
abundance: NA; len: 15; v_gene: TRBV5-1; j_gene: TRBJ2-7; CDR3aa: CASSFTGTGTYEQYF
abundance: many; len: 13; v_gene: TRBV20-1; j_gene: TRBJ2-7; CDR3aa: CSARTGSGGEQYF
abundance: many; len: 12; v_gene: TRBV30; j_gene: TRBJ1-1; CDR3aa: CAWSGPGTEAFF
abundance: many; len: 19; v_gene: TRBV30; j_gene: TRBJ2-1; CDR3aa: CAWSVGRTSGMRSYNEQFF
abundance: NA; len: 14; v_gene: TRBV9; j_gene: TRBJ2-7; CDR3aa: CAIRAGTSDYEQYF
abundance: few; len: 14; v_gene: TRBV28; j_gene: TRBJ1-3; CDR3aa: CASSLTASGNTIYF
abundance: many; len: 18; v_gene: TRBV6-1; j_gene: TRBJ2-2; CDR3aa: CASSEVVVGAYPTGELFF
abundance: NA; len: 15; v_gene: TRBV19; j_gene: TRBJ2-2; CDR3aa: CASSTRVRSTGELFF
abundance: many; len: 14; v_gene: TRBV3-1; j_gene: TRBJ2-1; CDR3aa: CASRDRGYYNEQFF
abundance: NA; len: 14; v_gene: TRBV6-1; j_gene: TRBJ2-7; CDR3aa: CASAGRSSSYEQYF
abundance: many; len: 14; v_gene: TRBV27; j_gene: TRBJ1-4; CDR3aa: CASSWYRTDEKLFF
abundance: NA; len: 17; v_gene: TRBV3-1; j_gene: TRBJ2-3; CDR3aa: CASSPGTSGSGTDTQYF
abundance: few; len: 16; v_gene: TRBV14; j_gene: TRBJ2-7; CDR3aa: CASSRTGWLAGFEQYF
abundance: NA; len: 13; v_gene: TRBV20-1; j_gene: TRBJ2-2; CDR3aa: CSARDRGTGELFF